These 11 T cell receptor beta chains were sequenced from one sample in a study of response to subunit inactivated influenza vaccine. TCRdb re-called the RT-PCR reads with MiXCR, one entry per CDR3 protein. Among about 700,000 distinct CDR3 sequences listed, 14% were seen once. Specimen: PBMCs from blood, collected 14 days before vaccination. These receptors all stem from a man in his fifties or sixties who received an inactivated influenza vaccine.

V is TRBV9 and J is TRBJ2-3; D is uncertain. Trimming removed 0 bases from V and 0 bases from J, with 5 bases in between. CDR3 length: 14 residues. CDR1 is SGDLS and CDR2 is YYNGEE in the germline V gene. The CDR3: CASSVEQSTDTQYF. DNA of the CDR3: TGTGCCAGCAGCGTAGAACAGAGCACAGATACGCAGTATTTT. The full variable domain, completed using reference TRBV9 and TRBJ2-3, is DSGVTQTPKHLITATGQRVTLRCSPRSGDLSVYWYQQSLDQGLQFLIQYYNGEERAKGNILERFSAQQFPDLHSELNLSSLELGDSALYFCASSVEQSTDTQYFGPGTRLTVL.

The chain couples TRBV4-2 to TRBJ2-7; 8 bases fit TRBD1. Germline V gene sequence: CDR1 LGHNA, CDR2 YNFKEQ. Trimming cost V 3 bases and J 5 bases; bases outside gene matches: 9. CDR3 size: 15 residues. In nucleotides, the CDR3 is TGTGCCAGCAGCCACGAGGGACAGGCGGTGGACGAGCAGTACTTC. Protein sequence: CASSHEGQAVDEQYF.

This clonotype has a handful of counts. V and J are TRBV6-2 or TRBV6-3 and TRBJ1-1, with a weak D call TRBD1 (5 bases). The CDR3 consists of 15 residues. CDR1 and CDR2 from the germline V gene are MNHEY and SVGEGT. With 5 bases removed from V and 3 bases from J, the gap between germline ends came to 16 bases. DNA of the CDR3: TGTGCCAGCAGTGTTGGGACGGCACATTACACTGAAGCTTTCTTT. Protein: CASSVGTAHYTEAFF.

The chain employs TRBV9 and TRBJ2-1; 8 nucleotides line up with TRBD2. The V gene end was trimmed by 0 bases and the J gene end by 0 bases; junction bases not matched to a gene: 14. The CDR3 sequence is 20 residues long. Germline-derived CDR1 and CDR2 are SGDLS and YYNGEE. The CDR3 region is CASSVARAGGRGSSYNEQFF. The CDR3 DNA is TGTGCCAGCAGCGTAGCTCGGGCGGGGGGCCGAGGTAGCTCCTACAATGAGCAGTTCTTC.

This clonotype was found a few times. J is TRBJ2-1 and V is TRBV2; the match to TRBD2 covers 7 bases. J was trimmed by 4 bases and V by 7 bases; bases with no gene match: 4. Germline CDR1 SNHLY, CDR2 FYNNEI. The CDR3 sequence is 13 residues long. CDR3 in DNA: TGTGCCAGCAAGGCTAGCGGATACAATGAGCAGTTCTTC. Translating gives CASKASGYNEQFF.

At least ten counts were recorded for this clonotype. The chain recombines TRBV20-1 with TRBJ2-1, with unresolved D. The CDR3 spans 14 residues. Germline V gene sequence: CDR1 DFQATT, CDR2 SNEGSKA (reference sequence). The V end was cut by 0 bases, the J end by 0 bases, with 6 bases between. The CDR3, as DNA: TGCAGTGCTAGAGATCTCGCCTCCTACAATGAGCAGTTCTTC. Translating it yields CSARDLASYNEQFF.

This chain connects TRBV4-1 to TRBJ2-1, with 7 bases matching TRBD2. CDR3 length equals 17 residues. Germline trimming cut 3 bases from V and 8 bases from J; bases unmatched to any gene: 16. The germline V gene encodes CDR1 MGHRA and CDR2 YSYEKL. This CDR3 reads CASSHPLMAVRGDEQFF. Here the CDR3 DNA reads TGCGCCAGCAGCCATCCCTTGATGGCGGTCCGGGGGGATGAGCAGTTCTTC.

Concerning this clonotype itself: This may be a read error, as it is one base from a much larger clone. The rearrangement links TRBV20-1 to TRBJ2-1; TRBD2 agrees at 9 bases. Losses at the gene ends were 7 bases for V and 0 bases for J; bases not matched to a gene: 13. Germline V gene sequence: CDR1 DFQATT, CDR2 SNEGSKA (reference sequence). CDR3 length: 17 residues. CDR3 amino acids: CSVAVSGGASSYNEQFF. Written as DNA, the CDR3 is TGCAGTGTTGCGGTTAGCGGGGGTGCGAGCTCCTACAATGAGCAGTTCTTC.

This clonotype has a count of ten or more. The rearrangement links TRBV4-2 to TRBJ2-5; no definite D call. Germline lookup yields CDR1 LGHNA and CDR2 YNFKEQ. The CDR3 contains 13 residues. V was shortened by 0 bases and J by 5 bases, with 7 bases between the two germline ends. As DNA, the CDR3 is TGTGCCAGCAGCCAAGATGAAGGGGAGACCCAGTACTTC. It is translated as CASSQDEGETQYF.

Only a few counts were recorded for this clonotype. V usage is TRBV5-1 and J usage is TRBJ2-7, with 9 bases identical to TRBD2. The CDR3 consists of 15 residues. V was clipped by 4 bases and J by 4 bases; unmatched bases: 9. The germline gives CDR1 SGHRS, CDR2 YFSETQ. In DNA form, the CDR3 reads TGCGCCAGCAGCATTGGACTAGCGACCAGATACGAGCAGTACTTC. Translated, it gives CASSIGLATRYEQYF.

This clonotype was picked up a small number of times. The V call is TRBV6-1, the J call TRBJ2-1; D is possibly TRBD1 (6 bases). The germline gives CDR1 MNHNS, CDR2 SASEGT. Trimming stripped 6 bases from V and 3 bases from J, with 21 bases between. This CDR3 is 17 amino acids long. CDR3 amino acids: CASRRRLPGHLYNEQFF. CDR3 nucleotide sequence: TGTGCCAGCAGACGTCGTCTCCCGGGACACCTCTACAATGAGCAGTTCTTC.